These 3 T cell receptor beta chains were all obtained from the same sample, sequenced in a study of identical twins (dated by TCRdb to the mid-2010s). Library generation was performed with 5' RACE. Sequencing was carried out with an Illumina HiSeq 2000. TCRdb passed the public sequencing reads through fastp at Q25 and MiXCR, retaining productive beta sequences. Every CDR3 protein is listed once, alongside the most common genes and DNA of its rows. The sample contains approximately 890,000 distinct CDR3 sequences, roughly an eighth of them found a single time. The leading ten clones occupy around 1.5% of the sample. The sample was also linked to a second study, of yellow fever vaccine responses in identical twins.

The specimen was PBMCs. The receptor set was obtained from a woman in her late teens or twenties in good health.

This clonotype was counted many times. V usage is TRBV28 and J usage is TRBJ2-2; 9 bases fit TRBD2. Germline V lookup: CDR1 MDHEN, CDR2 SYDVKM. The CDR3 is 15 amino acids. Trimming cost V 5 bases and J 5 bases; bases outside gene matches: 6. The CDR3 DNA follows: TGTGCCAGCAGTCCCCGCCTAGCGGGGACCGGGGAGCTGTTTTTT. This translates into CASSPRLAGTGELFF.

This clonotype was seen ten or more times. The rearrangement links TRBV28 to TRBJ2-2; maybe TRBD2 (7 bases). In germline, CDR1 is MDHEN, CDR2 SYDVKM. V was cut by 7 bases and J by 6 bases, with 18 bases left in between. CDR3 length: 15 residues. DNA of the CDR3: TGTGCCAGCAAAGGGGGGGAGACGGACTCCGGGGAGCTGTTTTTT. It is translated as CASKGGETDSGELFF.

This chain connects TRBV12-3 or TRBV12-4 to TRBJ1-1; possible D gene TRBD1, 6 bases. CDR3 length: 14 residues. Trimming left V 6 bases short and J 2 bases short, with 13 bases between. CDR3 bases: TGTGCCAGCAGGAAGGCGACAGGAAACACTGAAGCTTTCTTT. Translated, it gives CASRKATGNTEAFF.